This T cell receptor (beta chain) stems from a study of control samples from healthy donors and cancer patients (dated by TCRdb to the early 2020s). Only one count was recorded for this clone. Its antigen has not been determined. The input lacks base qualities; no much larger clone sits a single base away. At the junction V is shortened by 2 bases and J by 0 bases, with 10 bases in between. In the germline V gene, CDR1 corresponds to MNHEY and CDR2 to SVGAGI. The cysteine opens and the phenylalanine closes a CDR3 of 15 amino acids. The entry retains the CDR3 DNA only, 45 bases that are in frame from base 1. The library came from the immunoSEQ multiplex PCR assay. TCRdb holds this immuneACCESS table with in-frame rearrangements only. Some clones are missing; in checked studies, unresolved V genes explain under half, and the rest has no known cause. The sample table records 100,000 to 150,000 clones; roughly 87% of these occur just once. The top ten constitute 1.5% to 2% of the sample.

The specimen sequenced was blood. This chain is built from TRBV6-5 and TRBJ1-1; TRBD1 is possibly the D segment (6 matching bases). This clonotype was obtained from a young man in good health. In nucleotides, the sequence is TGTGCCAGCAGTTACGGGGGGGCCCTGAACACTGAAGCTTTCTTT. The translation is CASSYGGALNTEAFF.